The clone carrying this TCR beta chain was detected many times. Its antigen is as yet unknown. The data were obtained in a study of beta chain features in type 1 diabetes. Sequencing targeted expressed TCRB transcripts, as all isolated RNA had been reverse transcribed. This table comes from immunoSEQ multiplex PCR, and its TCRdb copy is limited to in-frame clones, with some not included. The profile shows about 140,000 clones, about a tenth of them singletons. Notes on the study in general: Here, the possible influence of HLA type (on TCRB rearrangement) remained unresolved.

Sample: central memory CD4+ T cells from blood. This receptor was taken from a woman aged 35 to 49 in good health.

CDR3 residues: CASSVGSVEQFF. In nucleotides, the CDR3 is TGTGCCAGCTCCGTCGGTTCGGTTGAGCAGTTCTTC. This rearrangement joins TRBV28 to TRBJ2-1; no definite D call. CDR1 MDHEN and CDR2 SYDVKM come from the germline V gene. V lost 8 bases and J 9 bases, leaving 14 bases between the germline ends. CDR3 length: 12 amino acids.